The text below deals with one T cell receptor beta chain. RNA, at about 0.5 to 1 ug, was reverse transcribed with random hexamers. A multiplex approach, immunoSEQ multiplex PCR, amplified TCR beta CDR3 across 54 Vbeta and 13 Jbeta. TCRdb re-derived calls from the immunoSEQ multiplex PCR reads in MiXCR, one entry per CDR3 protein. The sample carries around 130,000 distinct CDR3 sequences, about 95% recorded once. The data were obtained in a study of CD8 T cells in Susac syndrome. TCR beta from blood CD8+ and CD4+ T cells was sequenced. Healthy donors constituted the controls, which were matched for age and sex. The V gene lost 4 bases and the J gene lost 0 bases, with 13 bases spanning the gap. This CDR3 has 16 residues. The germline CDR1 and CDR2 sequences are MDHEN and SYDVKM.

Sequencing was carried out using CD4+ T cells from PBMCs. The chain employs TRBV28 and TRBJ2-1; a possible D gene is TRBD2 (5 bases). The TCR originated in a human donor in good health. CDR3 residues: CASSSLGSGSYNEQFF. In nucleotides, the CDR3 is TGTGCCAGCAGTTCGCTTGGGAGTGGCTCCTACAATGAGCAGTTCTTC.